This T cell receptor (beta chain) was obtained from a study of blood T cell repertoires in COVID-19. Study information: Acute and convalescent COVID-19 specimens originated in the United States, Italy and Spain. Sample material is recorded as cDNA or gDNA derived from T cells, B-cell-depleted T cells, or PBMCs.

As originally analysed: Estimation of nucleated cell counts was performed using reference gene primer amplification. The method was immunoSEQ multiplex PCR; TCRdb's version includes in-frame clones alone and lacks a portion of them. The V and J calls and clone size were taken over from that table, and D and trimming were inferred from the DNA. The sample consists of 120,000 or so clones, 85% to 90% of them appearing once. This CDR3 has 14 amino acids. V was shortened by 0 bases and J by 6 bases, with 11 bases between the two germline ends. In germline, CDR1 is PRHDT, CDR2 FYEKMQ (reference sequence).

The chain is built from TRBV13 and TRBJ1-2; D is undetermined. The sequence was collected from a woman between 50 and 59 years old with acute or convalescent COVID-19. Sample: peripheral blood. This CDR3 reads CASSLGTHKDGYTF. The CDR3 DNA reads as TGTGCCAGCAGCTTAGGGACACACAAGGATGGCTACACCTTC.